This T cell receptor beta chain was identified in a study of T cells in localized non-small cell lung cancer. Study observations and caveats: In adjacent lung appeared a median approximately 61 of the top 100 tumor clones. T cell clonality was highest in uninvolved adjacent lung, above tumor. Only one tumor region was sequenced, so heterogeneity remains possible. Greater blood T cell density accompanied longer overall survival.

The CDR3 has 11 residues. CDR1 is ENHRY, CDR2 SYGVKD, per germline. V was pared by 7 bases and J by 3 bases, with 7 bases between. Remarks on this clone: Its specificity is unknown.

Assay used: immunoSEQ multiplex PCR; TCRdb lists only in-frame clones, some missing. There are 50,000 to 55,000 clones in the sample; around nine tenths occur only once, and about a sixth lies in the top ten. This sequence was found in a female donor with stage II lung adenocarcinoma. The J gene is TRBJ2-7, the V gene TRBV10-3, with D uncertain. The source material was PBMCs, sampled before any cancer treatment. The CDR3 sequence: CAIMGSYEQYF. The CDR3 region has the DNA TGTGCCATCATGGGTAGCTACGAGCAGTACTTC.